This T cell receptor (beta chain) comes out of a study of patients and donors after allogeneic stem cell transplantation. The table lists this clonotype with many counts. TCRdb processed the RT-PCR reads anew with MiXCR; each CDR3 protein has one entry. Of about 960,000 distinct CDR3 sequences in the sample, about a sixth were seen once. This CDR3 is built from 12 residues. The ends were cut back, 1 base at V and 5 bases at J, with 6 bases in the middle. Germline loops: CDR1 DFQATT, CDR2 SNEGSKA (reference sequence). The receptor's source is a human donor who was either an allogeneic HSCT recipient or a stem cell or donor lymphocyte infusion donor (not recorded which). It is not recorded whose cells these are; they may come from a transplant donor. The chain uses TRBV20-1 and TRBJ2-1; TRBD2 might be the D (5 bases). Sequenced sample: blood, either unsorted or a sorted T cell fraction (not recorded which). The CDR3 DNA is TGCAGTGCTAGAGGAGGGCACAATGAGCAGTTCTTC. Translation: CSARGGHNEQFF.